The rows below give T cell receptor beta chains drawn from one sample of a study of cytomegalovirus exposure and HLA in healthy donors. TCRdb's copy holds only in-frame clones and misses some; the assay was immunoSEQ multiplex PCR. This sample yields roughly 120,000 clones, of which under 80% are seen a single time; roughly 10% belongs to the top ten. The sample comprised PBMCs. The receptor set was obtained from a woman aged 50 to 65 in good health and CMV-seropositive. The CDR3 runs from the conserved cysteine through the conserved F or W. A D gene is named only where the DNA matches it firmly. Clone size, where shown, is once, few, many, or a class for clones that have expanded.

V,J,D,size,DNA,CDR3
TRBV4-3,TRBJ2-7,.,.,TGCGCCAGCAGCCAAGAGTTACAGGTCGTCTACGAGCAGTACTTC,CASSQELQVVYEQYF
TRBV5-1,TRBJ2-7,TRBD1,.,TGCGCCAGCAGCTCCGGCTCGGGACAGGGGTCCTACGAGCAGTACTTC,CASSSGSGQGSYEQYF
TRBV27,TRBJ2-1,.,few,TGTGCCAGCTCTTTCCAAGGAGGGCCGTTTGAGCAGTTCTTC,CASSFQGGPFEQFF
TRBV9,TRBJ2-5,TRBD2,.,TGTGCCAGCACCCTAAGGGCGGGAGAGGGTGGGGAGACCCAGTACTTC,CASTLRAGEGGETQYF
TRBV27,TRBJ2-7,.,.,TGTGCCAGCAGTCTTTCCGGACAGCGTACCTACGAGCAGTACTTC,CASSLSGQRTYEQYF
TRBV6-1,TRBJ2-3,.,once,TGTGCCAGCAGTAGAGCTCCAAACACAGATACGCAGTATTTT,CASSRAPNTDTQYF
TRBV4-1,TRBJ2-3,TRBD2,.,TGCGCCAGCAGCCCCCTAGCGGGAGGCACAGATACGCAGTATTTT,CASSPLAGGTDTQYF
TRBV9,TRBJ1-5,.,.,TGTGCCAGCAGCGTAGGGCCAGGGGGCAATCAGCCCCAGCATTTT,CASSVGPGGNQPQHF
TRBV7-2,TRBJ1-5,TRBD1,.,TGTGCCAGCGGCTCGGGACAGCCCAATCAGCCCCAGCATTTT,CASGSGQPNQPQHF
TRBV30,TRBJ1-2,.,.,TGTGCCTGGAGTCCCACCGTTACGACAAGGCCCCGCCCTCACTATGGCTACACCTTC,CAWSPTVTTRPRPHYGYTF
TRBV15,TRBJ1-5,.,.,TGTGCCACCAGCAGAGACGGCACAGGGAGCAATCAGCCCCAGCATTTT,CATSRDGTGSNQPQHF
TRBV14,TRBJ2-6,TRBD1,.,TGTGCCAGCAGCCAGACCGGGACAGGGGGTTTCTCTGGGGCCAACGTCCTGACTTTC,CASSQTGTGGFSGANVLTF
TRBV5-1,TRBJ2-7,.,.,TGCGCCAGCAGCTTGGACCCGACAGGCCGTATCTACGAGCAGTACTTC,CASSLDPTGRIYEQYF
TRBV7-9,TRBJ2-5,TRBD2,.,TGTGCCAGCAGCCCACTAGCGGGGGCCCAAGAGACCCAGTACTTC,CASSPLAGAQETQYF
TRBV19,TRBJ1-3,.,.,TGTGCCAGTAGTCCCCCGGACAGCTCTGGAAACACCATATATTTT,CASSPPDSSGNTIYF
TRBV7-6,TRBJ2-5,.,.,TGTGCCAGCACCCTATTGTGGGGCGGAGAGACCCAGTACTTC,CASTLLWGGETQYF
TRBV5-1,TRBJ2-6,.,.,TGCGCCAGCAAGGGAGGAGGGGAGACTGGGGCCAACGTCCTGACTTTC,CASKGGGETGANVLTF
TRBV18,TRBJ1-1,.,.,TGTGCCAGCTCAGACCAGCAACAGGGAACTGAAGCTTTCTTT,CASSDQQQGTEAFF
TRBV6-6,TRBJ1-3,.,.,TGTGCCAGCAGTTACTTAGGGGTCTCTGGAAACACCATATATTTT,CASSYLGVSGNTIYF
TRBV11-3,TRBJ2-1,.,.,TGTGCCAGCAGCAGAGACACTCGCGAAATCAATGAGCAGTTCTTC,CASSRDTREINEQFF
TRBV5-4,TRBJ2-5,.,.,TGTGCCAGCAGCTTTTGGGGCGGGGAAGAGACCCAGTACTTC,CASSFWGGEETQYF
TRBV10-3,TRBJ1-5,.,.,TGTGCCATCAGCGGGTCCAATCAGCCCCAGCATTTT,CAISGSNQPQHF
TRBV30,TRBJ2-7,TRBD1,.,TGTGCCTGGACGCACGGGACAGGGGTCTCCTACGAGCAGTACTTC,CAWTHGTGVSYEQYF
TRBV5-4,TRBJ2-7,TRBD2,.,TGTGCCAGCAGCGGGGGGACTAGCGGGCGAGCCTACGAGCAGTACTTC,CASSGGTSGRAYEQYF
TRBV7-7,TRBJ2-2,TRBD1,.,TGTGCCAGCAGCTCCGGGACAGGGAACACCGGGGAGCTGTTTTTT,CASSSGTGNTGELFF
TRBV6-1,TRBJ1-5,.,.,TGTGCCAGCAGTGAACCGACCGTAGGGCCACAGGGTGTGCCCCAGCATTTT,CASSEPTVGPQGVPQHF
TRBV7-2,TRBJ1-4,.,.,TGTGCCAGCAGACCCGCGACAACTAATGAAAAACTGTTTTTT,CASRPATTNEKLFF
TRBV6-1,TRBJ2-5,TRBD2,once,TGTGCCAGCAGAAATACCGGGACTAGCGGGGGGGGTGACTTC,CASRNTGTSGGGDF
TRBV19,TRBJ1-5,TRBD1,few,TGTGCCGCCCGGGACAGGGATAATCAGCCCCAGCATTTT,CAARDRDNQPQHF
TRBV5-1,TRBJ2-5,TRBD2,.,TGCGCCAGCAGCTTGGGAGGAGGAACGGGAGGGCAAGAGACCCAGTACTTC,CASSLGGGTGGQETQYF
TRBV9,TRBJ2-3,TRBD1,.,TGTGCCAGCAGCGTAGTGGGGACAGGGGGAACAGATACGCAGTATTTT,CASSVVGTGGTDTQYF
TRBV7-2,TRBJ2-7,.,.,TGTGCCAGCAGCCCTCCCCCGGGATTCTACGAGCAGTACTTC,CASSPPPGFYEQYF
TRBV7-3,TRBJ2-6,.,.,TGTGCCAGCAGCTTAACGTGGTCAGGGGCTGGGGCCAACGTCCTGACTTTC,CASSLTWSGAGANVLTF
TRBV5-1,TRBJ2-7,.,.,TGCGCCAGCAGCTTGTTGCAGGGGCAGGACGAGCAGTACTTC,CASSLLQGQDEQYF
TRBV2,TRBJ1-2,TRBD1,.,TGTGCCAGCACCTGGACAGGGGGGGACTATGGCTACACCTTC,CASTWTGGDYGYTF
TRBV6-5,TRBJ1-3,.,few,TGTGCCAGCAGTGCGGAAGGGGCTGGAAACACCATATATTTT,CASSAEGAGNTIYF
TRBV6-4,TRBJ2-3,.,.,TGTGCCAGCAGTGAGCAGGCTTCTAGCACAGATACGCAGTATTTT,CASSEQASSTDTQYF
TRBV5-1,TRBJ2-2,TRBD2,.,TGCGCCAGCAGCTTACGCCTAAATCTAGCGGGGGGCTACAACACCGGGGAGCTGTTTTTT,CASSLRLNLAGGYNTGELFF
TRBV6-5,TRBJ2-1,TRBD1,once,TGTGCCAGCAGTTACTTGAGGACAGGAGGCTACAATGAGCAGTTCTTC,CASSYLRTGGYNEQFF
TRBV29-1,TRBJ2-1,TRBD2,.,TGCAGCGTTGCGGACGGGACTAGCGGGAGCAATGAGCAGTTCTTC,CSVADGTSGSNEQFF
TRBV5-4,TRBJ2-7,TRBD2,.,TGTGCCAGCAGCCCCGAGCCCAGCGGGAGCTCCTACGAGCAGTACTTC,CASSPEPSGSSYEQYF
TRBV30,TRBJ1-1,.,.,TGTGCTTTTTTGAAAGTGGTGACAGTAGACACTGAAGCTTTCTTT,CAFLKVVTVDTEAFF
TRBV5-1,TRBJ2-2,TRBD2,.,TGCGCCAGCAGCTTGGAGGGACTAGCGGGTCTCGGGGAGCTGTTTTTT,CASSLEGLAGLGELFF
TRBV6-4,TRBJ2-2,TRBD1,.,TGTGCCAGCAGTGTGGGACAGGGATTCACCGGGGAGCTGTTTTTT,CASSVGQGFTGELFF
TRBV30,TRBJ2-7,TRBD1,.,TGTGCCTGGAGTAGACAGGGCTACGAGCAGTACTTC,CAWSRQGYEQYF
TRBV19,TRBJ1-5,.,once,TGTGCCAGTAGTATAGCGCCGCGCGGCGGCAATCAGCCCCAGCATTTT,CASSIAPRGGNQPQHF
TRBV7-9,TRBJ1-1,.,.,TGTGCCAGCAGCCCTATATTACCAGCGGGTAACACTGAAGCTTTCTTT,CASSPILPAGNTEAFF
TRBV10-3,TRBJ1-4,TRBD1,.,TGTGCCACCATGGGTACAGGGGTCGGTTCCGCAACTAATGAAAAACTGTTTTTT,CATMGTGVGSATNEKLFF
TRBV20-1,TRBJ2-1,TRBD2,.,TGCAGTGCTGCCCTAGCGGGGGCTCAGTTCTTC,CSAALAGAQFF
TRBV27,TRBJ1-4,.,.,TGTGCCAGCAGCGCGACAGTTGAAAAACTGTTTTTT,CASSATVEKLFF
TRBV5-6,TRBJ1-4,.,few,TGTGCCAGCAGCTTGGGGACAGTTTCTCCTGAAAAACTGTTTTTT,CASSLGTVSPEKLFF
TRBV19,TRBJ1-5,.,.,TGTGCCAGTAAAGGAGGGTCCGAGCAGCCCCAGCATTTT,CASKGGSEQPQHF
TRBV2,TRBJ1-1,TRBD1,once,TGTGCCAGCAGCGTCCCGGGACAGGGGGCCTCTGGCACTGAAGCTTTCTTT,CASSVPGQGASGTEAFF
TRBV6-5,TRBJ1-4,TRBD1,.,TGTGCCACTATGGGGAACAGGGGTGAAAAACTGTTTTTT,CATMGNRGEKLFF